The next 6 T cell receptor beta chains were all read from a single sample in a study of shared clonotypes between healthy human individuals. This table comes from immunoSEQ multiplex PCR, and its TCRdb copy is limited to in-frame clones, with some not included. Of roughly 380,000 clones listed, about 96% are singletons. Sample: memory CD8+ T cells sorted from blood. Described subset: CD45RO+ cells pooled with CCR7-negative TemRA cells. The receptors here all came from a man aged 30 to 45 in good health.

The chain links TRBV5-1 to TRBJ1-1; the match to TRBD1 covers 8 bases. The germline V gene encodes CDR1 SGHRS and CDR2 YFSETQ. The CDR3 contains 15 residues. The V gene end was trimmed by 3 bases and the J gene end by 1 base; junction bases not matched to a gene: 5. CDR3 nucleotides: TGCGCCAGCAGCTCCTACGGACAGGGGAACACTGAAGCTTTCTTT. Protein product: CASSSYGQGNTEAFF.

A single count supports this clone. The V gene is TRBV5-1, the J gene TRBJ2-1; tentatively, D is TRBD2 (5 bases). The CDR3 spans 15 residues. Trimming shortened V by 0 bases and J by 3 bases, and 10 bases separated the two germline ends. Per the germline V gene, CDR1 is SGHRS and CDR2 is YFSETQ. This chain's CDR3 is CASSLAAGYYNEQFF. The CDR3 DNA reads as TGCGCCAGCAGCTTGGCCGCGGGCTACTACAATGAGCAGTTCTTC.

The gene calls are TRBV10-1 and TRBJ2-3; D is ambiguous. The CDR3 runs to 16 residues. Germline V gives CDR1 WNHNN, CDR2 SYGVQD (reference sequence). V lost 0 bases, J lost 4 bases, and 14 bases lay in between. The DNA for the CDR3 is TGCGCCAGCAGTGAGTCTCGGATACAAGCACCAGATACGCAGTATTTT. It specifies CASSESRIQAPDTQYF.

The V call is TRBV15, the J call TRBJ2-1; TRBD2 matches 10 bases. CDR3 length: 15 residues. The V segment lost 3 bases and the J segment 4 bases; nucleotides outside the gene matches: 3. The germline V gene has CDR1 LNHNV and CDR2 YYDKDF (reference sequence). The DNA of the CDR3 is TGTGCCACCAGCAGCTCTAGCGGGAGTTACAATGAGCAGTTCTTC. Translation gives CATSSSSGSYNEQFF.

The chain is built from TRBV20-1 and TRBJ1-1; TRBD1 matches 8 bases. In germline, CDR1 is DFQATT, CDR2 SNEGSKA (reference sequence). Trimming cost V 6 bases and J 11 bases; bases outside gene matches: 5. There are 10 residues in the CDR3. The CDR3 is CSARQGWAFF. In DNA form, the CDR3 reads TGCAGTGCCCGACAGGGGTGGGCTTTCTTT.

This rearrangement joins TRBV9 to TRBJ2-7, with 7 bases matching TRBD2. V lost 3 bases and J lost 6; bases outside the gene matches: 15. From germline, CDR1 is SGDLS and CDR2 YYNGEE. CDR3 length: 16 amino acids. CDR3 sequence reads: CASSATPGLTRTEQYF. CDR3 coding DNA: TGTGCCAGCAGCGCAACCCCGGGACTAACTAGGACCGAGCAGTACTTC.